The following is a T cell receptor (beta chain) sequence with its context. Its antigen is currently unknown. Combining a sample-barcoded 5' primer with a J-beta primer mix, a second PCR ran for about 6 to 11 cycles. Through a template-switch adaptor with 12 random nucleotides, each cDNA molecule received a tag. In TCRdb, the 5' RACE reads were re-called with MiXCR into one record per CDR3 protein. The sample has 1.8 million or so distinct CDR3 sequences; about two fifths are singletons. The data were obtained in a study of blood T cells in healthy people across ages. Study-wide results and limits: The study found more naive CD4+ cells and higher diversity in long-lived than aged donors.

V lost 7 bases to trimming and J lost 8 bases, with 21 bases between them. Germline CDR1 and CDR2: MNHNS and SASEGT. The CDR3 has 15 amino acids. The chain recombines TRBV6-1 with TRBJ2-1; perhaps TRBD1 as D (6 bases). The clonotype originates from a human donor in good health. Sample: blood. In nucleotides, the CDR3 is TGTGCCAGCACCCGACTCGGACAGTTCAACGATGAGCAGTTCTTC. It yields the protein CASTRLGQFNDEQFF.